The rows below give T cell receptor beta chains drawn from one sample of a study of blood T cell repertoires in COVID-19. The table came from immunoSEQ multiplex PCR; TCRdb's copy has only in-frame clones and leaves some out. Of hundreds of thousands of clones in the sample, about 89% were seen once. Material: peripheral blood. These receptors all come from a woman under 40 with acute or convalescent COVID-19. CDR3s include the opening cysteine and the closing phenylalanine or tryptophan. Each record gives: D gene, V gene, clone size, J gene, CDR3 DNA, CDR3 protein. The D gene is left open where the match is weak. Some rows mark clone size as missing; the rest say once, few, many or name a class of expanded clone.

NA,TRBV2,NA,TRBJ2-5,TGTGCCAGCACCGAGACTAGGCCCCAAGAGACCCAGTACTTC,CASTETRPQETQYF
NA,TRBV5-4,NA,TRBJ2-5,TGTGCCAGCAGCTTGGAGCGGTGGAGCGACCAAGAGACCCAGTACTTC,CASSLERWSDQETQYF
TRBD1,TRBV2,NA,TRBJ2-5,TGTGCCACCTCATCGGACAGGGGTGAAGAGACCCAGTACTTC,CATSSDRGEETQYF
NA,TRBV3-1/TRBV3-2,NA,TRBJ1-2,TGTGCCAGCAGCCAAGTACAGGTAGCCGGTGGCTACACCTTC,CASSQVQVAGGYTF
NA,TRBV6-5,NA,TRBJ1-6,TGTGCCAGCAGTTGGTCGCGGATCAATTCACCCCTCCACTTT,CASSWSRINSPLHF
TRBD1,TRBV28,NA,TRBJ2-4,TGTGCCAGCAGTTTGGGGACAGGGACACAAAACATTCAGTACTTC,CASSLGTGTQNIQYF
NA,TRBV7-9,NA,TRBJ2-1,TGTGCCAGCAGTTCCCGGGACACTAACCCCCCTTACAATGAGCAGTTCTTC,CASSSRDTNPPYNEQFF
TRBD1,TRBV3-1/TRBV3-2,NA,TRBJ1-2,TGTGCCAGCAGCCAGTCGGACAGGGGGGATGGCTACACCTTC,CASSQSDRGDGYTF
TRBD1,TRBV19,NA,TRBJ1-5,TGTGCCAGTAGTGTCGGGACAGCCAGCGGGCAGCCCCAGCATTTT,CASSVGTASGQPQHF
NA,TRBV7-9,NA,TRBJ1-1,TGTGCCAGCAGCCAGAACACTGAAGCTTTCTTT,CASSQNTEAFF
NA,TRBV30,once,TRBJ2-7,TGTGCCTGGGGGGAGTCCTACGAGCAGTACTTC,CAWGESYEQYF
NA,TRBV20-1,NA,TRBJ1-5,TGCAGTGCTAGTAAGCCGGGGAGTGGGCAGCCCCAGCATTTT,CSASKPGSGQPQHF
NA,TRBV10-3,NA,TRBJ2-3,TGTGCCATCAGTGAGCCAGGGGATACGCAGTATTTT,CAISEPGDTQYF
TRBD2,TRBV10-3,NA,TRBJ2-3,TGTGCCATCAGTGAGTCAACTAGCGGGGGAACGCAGTATTTT,CAISESTSGGTQYF
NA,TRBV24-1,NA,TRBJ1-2,TGTGCCACCAGTGAGGGGAGGTATGGCTACACCTTC,CATSEGRYGYTF
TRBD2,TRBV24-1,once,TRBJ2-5,TGTGCCACCAGTGAAGGCGGGGGGCCAGTCGAGACCCAGTACTTC,CATSEGGGPVETQYF
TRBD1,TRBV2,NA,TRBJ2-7,TGTGCCAGCACCGAACAGGGGGCGACCGAGCAGTACTTC,CASTEQGATEQYF
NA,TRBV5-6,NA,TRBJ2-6,TGTGCCAGCAGCTTAGCCCGCTCTGGGGCCAACGTCCTGACTTTC,CASSLARSGANVLTF
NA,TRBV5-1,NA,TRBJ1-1,TGCGCCAGCAGCGGAACAGATGAAGCTTTCTTT,CASSGTDEAFF
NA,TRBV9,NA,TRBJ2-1,TGTGCCAGCAGCCCCGGGGACTTCCCGGCCCTTAACCACAATGAGCAGTTCTTC,CASSPGDFPALNHNEQFF
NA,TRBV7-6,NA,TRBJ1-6,TGTGCCAGCAGCTTCGGGATCGGTAATTCACCCCTCCACTTT,CASSFGIGNSPLHF
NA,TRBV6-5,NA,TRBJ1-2,TGTGCCAGCAGCCAGGCGAACTATGGCTACACCTTC,CASSQANYGYTF
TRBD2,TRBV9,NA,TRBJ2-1,TGTGCCAGCAGCCCGATCCTTGGGGGGGGCAATGAGCAGTTCTTC,CASSPILGGGNEQFF
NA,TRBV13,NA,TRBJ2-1,TGTGCCAGCAGCGGCCGGGACTCCAGCTCCTACAATGAGCAGTTCTTC,CASSGRDSSSYNEQFF
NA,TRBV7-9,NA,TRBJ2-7,TGTGCCAGCAGCTCTACCAGGACAGTCTACGAGCAGTACTTC,CASSSTRTVYEQYF
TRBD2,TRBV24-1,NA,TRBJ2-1,TGTGCCACCCAATCCGGGACTAGCGGACCTTGGACCATCAACAATGAGCAGTTCTTC,CATQSGTSGPWTINNEQFF
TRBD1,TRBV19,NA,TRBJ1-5,TGTGCCAGTATGGTGGGACAGGGGACGGGGGAGCCCCAGCATTTT,CASMVGQGTGEPQHF
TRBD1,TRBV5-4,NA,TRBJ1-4,TGTGCCAGCACCCAACAGGGGACCGAAAAACTGTTTTTT,CASTQQGTEKLFF
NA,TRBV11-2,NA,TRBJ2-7,TGTGCCAGCAGCTTAGTTCCTAGCACCTACGAGCAGTACTTC,CASSLVPSTYEQYF
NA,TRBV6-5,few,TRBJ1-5,TGTGCCAGCAGCCAGGACAGCTATCAGCCCCAGCATTTT,CASSQDSYQPQHF
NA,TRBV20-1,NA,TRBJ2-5,TGCAGTGCTAGTAACGCAGTCATCCAAGAGACCCAGTACTTC,CSASNAVIQETQYF
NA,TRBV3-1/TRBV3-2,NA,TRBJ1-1,TGTGCCAGCAGCCAGGAGGGCACTGAAGCTTTCTTT,CASSQEGTEAFF
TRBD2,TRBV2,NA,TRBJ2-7,TGTGCCAGCAGCACCGGGACTAGCGGGGGACCCTACGAGCAGTACTTC,CASSTGTSGGPYEQYF
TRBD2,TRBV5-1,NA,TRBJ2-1,TGCGCCAGCAGCATCCCCGGGGGGGCTTTAGGTGAGCAGTTCTTC,CASSIPGGALGEQFF
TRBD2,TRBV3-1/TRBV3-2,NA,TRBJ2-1,TGTGCCAGCAGCCAGGTCCGCGGGAGATTATACAATGAGCAGTTCTTC,CASSQVRGRLYNEQFF
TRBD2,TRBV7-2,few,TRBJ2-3,TGTGCCAGCAGCTTAGTCGGGGGGGCCTCAGATACGCAGTATTTT,CASSLVGGASDTQYF
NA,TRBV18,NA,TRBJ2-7,TGTGCCAGCTCACCCGAAGGGGGGGGCTCCTACGAGCAGTACTTC,CASSPEGGGSYEQYF
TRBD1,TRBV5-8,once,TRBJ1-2,TGTGCCAGCAGCTCATACGGGACAGGGACCTATGGCTACACCTTC,CASSSYGTGTYGYTF
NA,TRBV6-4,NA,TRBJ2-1,TGTGCCAGCAGTGCACAGGGTTTTTACAATGAGCAGTTCTTC,CASSAQGFYNEQFF
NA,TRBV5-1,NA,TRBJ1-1,TGCGCCAGCAGCTTGAACCCAGGGAACACTGAAGCTTTCTTT,CASSLNPGNTEAFF
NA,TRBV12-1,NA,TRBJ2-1,TGTGCCAGCAGCTTCGAAAGCCGGCGGGGGGGGACCCCTGATGAGCAGTTCTTC,CASSFESRRGGTPDEQFF
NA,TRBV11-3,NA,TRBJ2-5,TGTGCCAGCAGCTTAGGTCCGGGAGAGACCCAGTACTTC,CASSLGPGETQYF
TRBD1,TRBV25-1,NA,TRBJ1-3,TGTGCCAGCAGTGAATGGGGGGACAGAGTCTCTGGAAACACCATATATTTT,CASSEWGDRVSGNTIYF
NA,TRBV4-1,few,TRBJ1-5,TGCGCCAGCAGCCAAGTAGTACGTCCCCTCAGCAATCAGCCCCAGCATTTT,CASSQVVRPLSNQPQHF
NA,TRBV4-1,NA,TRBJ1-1,TGCGCCAGCAGCCCCAAACCCCACGGCACTGAAGCTTTCTTT,CASSPKPHGTEAFF
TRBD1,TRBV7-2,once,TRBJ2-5,TGTGCCAGCAGCAGATGGACAGGGGGCCAAGAGACCCAGTACTTC,CASSRWTGGQETQYF
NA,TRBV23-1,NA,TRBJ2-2,TGCGCCAGCAGTCAGTCCTTCGACACCGGGGAGCTGTTTTTT,CASSQSFDTGELFF
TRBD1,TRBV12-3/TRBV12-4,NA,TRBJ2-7,TGTGCCAGCAGTTTAGGTTCGCAGGGGGAGTACTTC,CASSLGSQGEYF
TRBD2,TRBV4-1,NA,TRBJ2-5,TGCGCCAGCAGCCCCCTGGTAGCGGGGCCTCGCCAAGAGACCCAGTACTTC,CASSPLVAGPRQETQYF
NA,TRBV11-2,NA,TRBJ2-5,TGTGCCAGCAGCCTGGAGGGGGGGCGAAGCCAAGAGACCCAGTACTTC,CASSLEGGRSQETQYF
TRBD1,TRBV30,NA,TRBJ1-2,TGTGCCTGGAGTGAGGGGACAGCAATCTATGGCTACACCTTC,CAWSEGTAIYGYTF
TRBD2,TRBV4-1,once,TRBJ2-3,TGCGCCAGCAGCCTCCCACCCCGACTAGCGGCCACAGATACGCAGTATTTT,CASSLPPRLAATDTQYF
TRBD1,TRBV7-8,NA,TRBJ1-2,TGTGCCAGCAGCTTAAGACTCGGGACAGCTAACTATGGCTACACCTTC,CASSLRLGTANYGYTF
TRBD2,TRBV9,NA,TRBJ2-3,TGTGCCAGCAGCGTAGAAGAGCGGGGGGGCAGAGATACGCAGTATTTT,CASSVEERGGRDTQYF
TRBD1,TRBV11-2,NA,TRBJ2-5,TGTGCCAGCAGCGAACAGGGGGCCGGGGAGACCCAGTACTTC,CASSEQGAGETQYF
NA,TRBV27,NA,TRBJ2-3,TGTGCCAGCAGTCCCAGACAGGTCACAGATACGCAGTATTTT,CASSPRQVTDTQYF